Listed below are T cell receptor beta chains from one sample, sequenced in a study of blood T cells in healthy people across ages. Using its own MiXCR run on the 5' RACE reads, TCRdb lists one record per CDR3 protein. The sample consists of some 900,000 distinct CDR3 sequences, about 28% of them appearing once. Sequencing was carried out using blood. The receptors shown here come from a woman over 75 in good health. CDR3s leave out the opening cysteine and the closing phenylalanine or tryptophan.

J gene	V gene	CDR3 protein
TRBJ2-5	TRBV24-1	VTSGGTSSPNEQY
TRBJ1-2	TRBV11-2	ASSLKGQGSGYT
TRBJ2-2	TRBV9	ASRDRGGPNTGELF
TRBJ2-3	TRBV20-1	SALLAGALQY
TRBJ2-1	TRBV3-1	ASSLRADGEQF
TRBJ1-2	TRBV12-3/TRBV12-4	ASSPGPINYGYT
TRBJ2-7	TRBV5-1	ASQTSGGYEQY
TRBJ2-1	TRBV5-1	ASSPYRGSYNEQF
TRBJ2-1	TRBV5-1	ASSLDGSSYNEQF
TRBJ2-1	TRBV6-2/TRBV6-3	ASSIPGRRRDNEQF
TRBJ2-1	TRBV5-1	ASSLGLYYNEQF
TRBJ2-5	TRBV29-1	SGRQGLETQY
TRBJ2-3	TRBV11-3	ASSLGVATLQRADTQY
TRBJ1-2	TRBV12-3/TRBV12-4	ASSLGLPAYGYT
TRBJ2-5	TRBV20-1	SPDSQETQY
TRBJ2-7	TRBV28	ASSFSTSAEQY
TRBJ2-7	TRBV5-1	ASSLGQGGSEQY
TRBJ1-4	TRBV12-3/TRBV12-4	ASSLEDRNNEKLF
TRBJ2-1	TRBV6-6	ASSYPPSGGASHEQF
TRBJ1-5	TRBV19	ASSEQSSNQPQH
TRBJ2-5	TRBV3-1	ASSLGQGSDGTQY
TRBJ2-5	TRBV5-6	ASSHRTGAQETRY
TRBJ1-5	TRBV10-3	AISDPGEGRSQH
TRBJ1-6	TRBV30	AQREGAGSPLH
TRBJ2-7	TRBV11-2	ASSRGGALNEQY
TRBJ2-1	TRBV5-1	ASSLASHNNEQF
TRBJ1-2	TRBV27	ASSWDGGYGYT
TRBJ1-2	TRBV5-6	ASSLIPVVGNYGYT
TRBJ2-6	TRBV5-4	ASSSGGTHSSGANVLT
TRBJ2-4	TRBV13	ASSAPRTSGGAAKNIQY
TRBJ1-6	TRBV20-1	SAVGQGLYNSPLH
TRBJ2-5	TRBV3-1	ASSRNRGETQY
TRBJ1-6	TRBV10-3	AIREVGSPLH
TRBJ2-3	TRBV20-1	SARDPGPTDTQY
TRBJ1-1	TRBV29-1	SVVTGYTEAF
.	TRBV7-2	ASSPGDREDEQY